This entry concerns a single T cell receptor (beta chain). Constant-segment-primed 5'RACE gave TCR alpha and TCR beta cDNA libraries with sample barcodes and UMIs. TCRdb analysed the 5' RACE reads with MiXCR anew, one entry per CDR3 protein. The sample records 85,000 to 120,000 distinct CDR3 sequences, approximately 13% being singletons. This sample stems from a study of T-cell memory formation after mild COVID-19. V trimming: 1 base; J trimming: 7 bases; junction bases outside the gene matches: 12. CDR1 and CDR2 from the germline V gene are MGHRA and YSYEKL. This CDR3 is built from 17 residues. V and J are TRBV4-1 and TRBJ2-1; 8 bases map to TRBD2. This TCR derives from an adult woman who had mild COVID-19 (a few samples of this study predate the infection). Cell type and time point are not known. Sequenced input: PBMCs or a T cell subset sorted from them (not recorded which). The CDR3 here is CASSQVSGAGGPNEQFF. CDR3 nucleotide sequence: TGCGCCAGCAGCCAAGTTTCCGGGGCGGGAGGACCTAATGAGCAGTTCTTC.